These 14 T cell receptor beta chains were sequenced from one sample in a study of T cells in Graves' hyperthyroidism and ophthalmopathy. RNA transcripts were the template for amplifying TCR beta CDR3 regions. The study used the HTBI primer set for a first-round RT-PCR of the TCR CDR3. In TCRdb, the multiplex PCR reads were re-called with MiXCR into one record per CDR3 protein. The sample lists hundreds of thousands of distinct CDR3 sequences; 46% were seen once. Specimen: peripheral blood or thyroid tissue (not recorded which). The origin of the receptors is a woman between 18 and 30 years old with Graves' hyperthyroidism.

This clonotype was seen repeatedly, ten times or more. The chain's CDR3 is CSVVVLNEKLFF. CDR3 bases: TGCAGCGTTGTAGTCCTCAATGAAAAACTGTTTTTT. The V gene is TRBV29-1, the J gene TRBJ1-4; D gene uncertain. The length of the CDR3 is 12 residues. The ends were cut back, 4 bases at V and 5 bases at J, with 8 bases in the middle. The germline CDR1 and CDR2 sequences are SQVTM and ANQGSEA. The full variable domain, its missing parts supplied by reference TRBV29-1 and TRBJ1-4, is SAVISQKPSRDICQRGTSLTIQCQVDSQVTMMFWYRQQPGQSLTLIATANQGSEATYESGFVIDKFPISRPNLTFSTLTVSNMSPEDSSIYLCSVVVLNEKLFFGSGTQLSVL.

The chain recombines TRBV10-3 with TRBJ2-6; tentatively, D is TRBD1 (6 bases). The CDR3 runs 17 residues. The germline V gene has CDR1 ENHRY and CDR2 SYGVKD. Trimming removed 4 bases from V and 0 bases from J, with 13 bases in between. In nucleotides, the CDR3 is TGTGCCATCAGTGGAGGGGGACGGACCTCTGGGGCCAACGTCCTGACTTTC. Its protein is CAISGGGRTSGANVLTF.

As to this clonotype: This may be a read error: a much more frequent sequence differs by one nucleotide. No conserved phenylalanine or tryptophan ends this CDR3, so it is likely a read error. The chain is built from TRBV29-1 and TRBJ1-1; D is unclear. The V gene's germline CDR1 is SQVTM and CDR2 ANQGSEA. This CDR3 region has 10 residues. V lost 7 bases, J lost 7 bases, and 10 bases lay in between. Here the CDR3 DNA reads TGCAGCGGCGGGGTGAATGAAGCTTTCCTT. Protein product: CSGGVNEAFL.

V is TRBV25-1 and J is TRBJ1-2, with D tentatively TRBD1 (5 bases). Between the trimmed V and J ends, which lost 2 bases and 8 bases, there was a span of 12 bases. Germline V lookup: CDR1 MGHDK, CDR2 SYGVNS. This CDR3 comprises 13 residues. In nucleotides, the CDR3 is TGTGCCAGCAGTGAACCCCCGGGGGAAGGCTACACCTTC. This encodes CASSEPPGEGYTF.

This clonotype was seen at least ten times. The genes are TRBV3-1 and TRBJ2-7; weak D call: TRBD2 (5 bases). The germline V gene encodes CDR1 LGHDT and CDR2 YNNKEL (reference sequence). V lost 1 base and J 8 bases, leaving 12 bases between the germline ends. CDR3 length: 13 amino acids. CDR3 amino acids: CASSQVGGSQQYF. The CDR3 bases are TGTGCCAGCAGCCAAGTTGGCGGGTCCCAGCAGTACTTC.

This clonotype was detected a few times. A read error may produce the germline difference seen at one junction end. The J gene is TRBJ1-6, the V gene TRBV24-1; TRBD1 aligns across 7 bases. CDR3 length: 15 residues. Germline-derived CDR1 and CDR2 are KGHDR and SFDVKD. The CDR3 bases are TGTGCCAGCAGTCCCACGACAGGGCTGAGATCACCCCTCCACTTT. Translated, it gives CASSPTTGLRSPLHF.

This clonotype was found many times. The J gene is TRBJ2-5, the V gene TRBV29-1; D assignment may be TRBD1 or TRBD2 (5 bases each). Germline V gene data show CDR1 as SQVTM and CDR2 as ANQGSEA. The V end lost 2 bases, the J end lost 1 base, and 8 bases lay between the germline ends. This CDR3 has 13 amino acids. CDR3 amino acids: CSVERGVQETQYF. DNA for the CDR3: TGCAGCGTTGAAAGAGGGGTCCAAGAGACCCAGTACTTC. Looking up the rest from reference TRBV29-1 and TRBJ2-5 gives the full variable domain: SAVISQKPSRDICQRGTSLTIQCQVDSQVTMMFWYRQQPGQSLTLIATANQGSEATYESGFVIDKFPISRPNLTFSTLTVSNMSPEDSSIYLCSVERGVQETQYFGPGTRLLVL.

The chain has TRBV2 and TRBJ2-5; no clear D gene. The V and J ends lost 6 bases and 1 base respectively, with 12 bases between them. The CDR3 runs to 14 residues. Germline V gene lookup returns CDR1 SNHLY and CDR2 FYNNEI. The CDR3 loop reads CASSQAAIQETQYF. The CDR3 DNA sequence: TGTGCCAGCAGCCAGGCAGCGATCCAAGAGACCCAGTACTTC.

In its sample, this clonotype was seen a few times. The V and J genes are TRBV24-1 and TRBJ1-2, with 10 positions matching TRBD1. The CDR3 consists of 15 residues. J lost 4 bases, V lost 3 bases, and 4 bases had no gene match. Germline loops: CDR1 KGHDR, CDR2 SFDVKD. In nucleotides, the CDR3 is TGTGCCACCAGTGATCCGGACAGGGGGGGCTATGGCTACACCTTC. Its protein product is CATSDPDRGGYGYTF.

As DNA, the CDR3 is TGTGCCAGCAGCTTAGCCCGAGAACGACAGGGAGAGACCCAGTACTTC. Protein: CASSLARERQGETQYF. The rearrangement joins TRBV7-9 to TRBJ2-5, with 7 bases identical to TRBD1. In germline, CDR1 is SEHNR, CDR2 FQNEAQ (reference sequence). This CDR3 comprises 16 residues. V trimming: 0 bases; J trimming: 4 bases; junction bases outside the gene matches: 8.

This chain uses TRBV15 with TRBJ1-6, with D possibly being TRBD1 (5 bases). V lost 1 base to trimming and J lost 10 bases, with 11 bases between them. CDR1 and CDR2 (germline): LNHNV, YYDKDF (reference sequence). The CDR3 contains 14 residues. CDR3 coding DNA: TGTGCCACCAGCAGAGCAGGGAATCGGTCACCCCTCCACTTT. Its protein product is CATSRAGNRSPLHF.

V gene TRBV5-1 combines with J gene TRBJ1-1; a possible D gene is TRBD1 (5 bases). The V gene lost 2 bases and the J gene lost 6 bases, with 8 bases spanning the gap. The CDR3 extends over 12 amino acids. The germline V gene encodes CDR1 SGHRS and CDR2 YFSETQ. Here the CDR3 DNA reads TGCGCCAGCAGCTTCGAGGGGTCTGAAGCTTTCTTT. Translating gives CASSFEGSEAFF.

As to this clonotype: With a much larger clone just one base away, this may be a read error. The rearrangement uses TRBV10-2 and TRBJ1-1; no clear D. Germline V gives CDR1 WSHSY, CDR2 SAAADI. V lost 7 bases and J 7 bases, leaving 10 bases between the germline ends. The CDR3 is 11 residues long. The CDR3 region has the DNA TGCGCCAGCAAGCAAACAAGTGAAGCTTTCTTT. The encoded protein is CASKQTSEAFF.

This clonotype was observed many times. J is TRBJ2-7 and V is TRBV7-8, with 13 nucleotides matching TRBD2. With V trimmed by 6 bases and J by 4 bases, 6 bases remained unmatched. This CDR3 comprises 15 residues. Germline CDR1 is SGHVS and CDR2 is FQNEAQ. The CDR3 loop is CASSRGLAGAYEQYF. The CDR3 coding sequence is TGTGCCAGCAGTCGAGGACTAGCGGGAGCTTACGAGCAGTACTTC.